Listed below are T cell receptor beta chains from one sample, sequenced in a study of preoperative IRX-2 immunotherapy in early breast cancer. Profiling relied on immunoSEQ multiplex PCR, and the TCRdb table lists in-frame clones only, not all of them. There are approximately 24,000 clones in the sample; around four fifths occur only once, and over 1% lies in the top ten. The sample consisted of lymph node tissue, taken after IRX-2 immunotherapy. These receptors came from a human donor with breast cancer. CDR3s leave out the opening cysteine and the closing phenylalanine or tryptophan. Fields, in order: V gene, J gene, CDR3 length, CDR3 protein.

>TRBV29-1|TRBJ2-1|11
SVEDARVNEQF
>TRBV28|TRBJ1-2|11
ASTYRDRDGYT
>TRBV19|TRBJ1-4|12
ASSIWQGNEKLF
>TRBV18|TRBJ1-1|16
ASSPASTGTNMNTEAF
>TRBV30|TRBJ1-1|10
AWNAGGTEAF
>TRBV28|TRBJ1-6|12
ASSPGQNRGPLH
>TRBV19|TRBJ1-2|11
ASSSTVFYGYT
>TRBV10-3|TRBJ2-2|16
ATPGRGAGEGYTGELF
>TRBV6-8|TRBJ1-5|12
ASSPHGSNQPQH
>TRBV19|TRBJ2-2|13
ASSMGTANTGELF
>TRBV11-3|TRBJ1-5|14
ASSFYQGQGNQPQH
>TRBV6-7|TRBJ2-5|11
ASRVWVQETQY
>TRBV15|TRBJ1-2|13
ATSRDRDRGYGYT
>TRBV2|TRBJ2-5|10
ASSLFQETQY
>TRBV29-1|TRBJ1-3|13
SVRGNPGLGNTIY
>TRBV18|TRBJ1-1|12
ASSPPWPGTEAF
>TRBV28|TRBJ2-2|15
ASSSSRTGARTGELF
>TRBV12-5|TRBJ2-1|15
ASGPPSGTSSYNEQF
>TRBV19|TRBJ2-5|15
ASSVSGGAGRQETQY
>TRBV30|TRBJ2-3|12
AWSVSGGVDTQY
>TRBV19|TRBJ1-2|14
ASSRGQLLANYGYT
>TRBV5-1|TRBJ2-3|13
ASSLGVVGTDTQY
>TRBV18|TRBJ1-1|14
ASSPLTHPQGAEAF
>TRBV6-8|TRBJ2-7|14
AISGPRGEVSYEQY
>TRBV11-3|TRBJ1-6|14
ASSLPAGSYNSPLH